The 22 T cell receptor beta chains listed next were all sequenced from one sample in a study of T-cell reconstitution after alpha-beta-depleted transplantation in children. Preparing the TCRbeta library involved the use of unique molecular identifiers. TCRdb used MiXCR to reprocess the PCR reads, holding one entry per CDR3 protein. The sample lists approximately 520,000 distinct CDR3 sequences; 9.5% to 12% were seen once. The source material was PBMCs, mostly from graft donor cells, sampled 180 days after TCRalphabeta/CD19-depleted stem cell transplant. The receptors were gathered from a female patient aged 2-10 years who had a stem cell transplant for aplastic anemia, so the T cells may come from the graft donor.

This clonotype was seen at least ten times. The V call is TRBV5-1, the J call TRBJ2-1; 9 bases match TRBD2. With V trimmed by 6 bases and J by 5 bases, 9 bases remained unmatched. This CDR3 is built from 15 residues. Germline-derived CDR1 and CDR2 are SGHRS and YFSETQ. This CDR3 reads CASKRGDPLNNEQFF. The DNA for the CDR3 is TGCGCCAGCAAGCGGGGGGACCCTCTGAACAATGAGCAGTTCTTC.

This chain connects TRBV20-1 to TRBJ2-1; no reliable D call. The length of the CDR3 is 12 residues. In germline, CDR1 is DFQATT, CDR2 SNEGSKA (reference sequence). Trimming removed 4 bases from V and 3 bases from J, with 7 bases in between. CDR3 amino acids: CSANPSYNEQFF. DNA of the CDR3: TGCAGTGCTAACCCCAGCTACAATGAGCAGTTCTTC.

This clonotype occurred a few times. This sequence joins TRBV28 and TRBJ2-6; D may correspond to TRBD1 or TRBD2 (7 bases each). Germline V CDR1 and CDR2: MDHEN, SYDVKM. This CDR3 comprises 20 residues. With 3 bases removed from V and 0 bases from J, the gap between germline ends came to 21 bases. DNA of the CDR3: TGTGCCAGCAGTTTTTGGGGAGGGGACAGAGATTACTCTGGGGCCAACGTCCTGACTTTC. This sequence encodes CASSFWGGDRDYSGANVLTF.

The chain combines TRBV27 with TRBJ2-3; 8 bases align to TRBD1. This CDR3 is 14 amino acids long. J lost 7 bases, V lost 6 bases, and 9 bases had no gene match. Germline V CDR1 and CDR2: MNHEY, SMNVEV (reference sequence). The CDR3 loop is CASRGGDRGNTQYF. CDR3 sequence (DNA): TGTGCCAGCAGAGGGGGAGACAGGGGAAATACGCAGTATTTT.

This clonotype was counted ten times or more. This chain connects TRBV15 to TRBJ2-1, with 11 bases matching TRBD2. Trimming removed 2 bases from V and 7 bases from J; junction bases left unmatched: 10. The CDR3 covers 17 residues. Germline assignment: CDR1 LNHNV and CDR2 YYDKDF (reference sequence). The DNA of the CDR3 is TGTGCCACCAGCAGAACTACTAGCGGGAGTAAGTGGAATGAGCAGTTCTTC. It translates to CATSRTTSGSKWNEQFF.

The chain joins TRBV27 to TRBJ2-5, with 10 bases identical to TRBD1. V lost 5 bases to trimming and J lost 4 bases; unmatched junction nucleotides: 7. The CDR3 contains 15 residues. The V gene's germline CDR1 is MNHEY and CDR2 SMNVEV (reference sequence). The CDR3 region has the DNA TGTGCCAGCAGTCGGGACAGGGGTTCAGGAGAGACCCAGTACTTC. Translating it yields CASSRDRGSGETQYF.

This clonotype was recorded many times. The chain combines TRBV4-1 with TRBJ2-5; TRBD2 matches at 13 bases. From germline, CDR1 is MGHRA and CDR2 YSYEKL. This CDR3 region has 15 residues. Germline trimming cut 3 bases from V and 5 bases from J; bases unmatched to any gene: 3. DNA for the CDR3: TGCGCCAGCAGCCATGGGACTAGCGGGGAGGAGACCCAGTACTTC. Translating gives CASSHGTSGEETQYF.

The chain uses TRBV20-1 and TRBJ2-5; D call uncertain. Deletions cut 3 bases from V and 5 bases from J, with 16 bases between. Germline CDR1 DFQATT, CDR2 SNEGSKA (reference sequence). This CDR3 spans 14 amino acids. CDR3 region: CSARVPQMQETQYF. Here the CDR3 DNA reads TGCAGTGCTAGGGTCCCGCAGATGCAGGAGACCCAGTACTTC.

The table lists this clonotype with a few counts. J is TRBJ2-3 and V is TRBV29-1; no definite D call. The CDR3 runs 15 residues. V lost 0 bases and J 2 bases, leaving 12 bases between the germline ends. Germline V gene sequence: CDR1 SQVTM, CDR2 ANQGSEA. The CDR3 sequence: CSVEDMEGPTDTQYF. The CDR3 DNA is TGCAGCGTTGAAGATATGGAAGGACCCACAGATACGCAGTATTTT.

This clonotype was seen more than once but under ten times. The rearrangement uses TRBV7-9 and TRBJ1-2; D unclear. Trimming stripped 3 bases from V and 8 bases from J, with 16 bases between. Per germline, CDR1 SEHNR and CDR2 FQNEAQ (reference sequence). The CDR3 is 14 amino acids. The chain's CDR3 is CASSFSVDYVGYTF. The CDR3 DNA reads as TGTGCCAGCAGCTTTTCCGTCGATTATGTAGGCTACACCTTC. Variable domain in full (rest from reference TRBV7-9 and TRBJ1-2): DTGVSQNPRHKITKRGQNVTFRCDPISEHNRLYWYRQTLGQGPEFLTYFQNEAQLEKSRLLSDRFSAERPKGSFSTLEIQRTEQGDSAMYLCASSFSVDYVGYTFGSGTRLTVV.

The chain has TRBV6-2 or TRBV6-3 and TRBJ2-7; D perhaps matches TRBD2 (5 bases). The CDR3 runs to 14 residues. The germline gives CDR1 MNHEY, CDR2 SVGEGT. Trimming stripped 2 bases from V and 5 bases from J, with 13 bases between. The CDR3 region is CASSYPGVSDEQYV. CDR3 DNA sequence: TGTGCCAGCAGTTACCCCGGGGTGTCCGACGAGCAGTACGTC.

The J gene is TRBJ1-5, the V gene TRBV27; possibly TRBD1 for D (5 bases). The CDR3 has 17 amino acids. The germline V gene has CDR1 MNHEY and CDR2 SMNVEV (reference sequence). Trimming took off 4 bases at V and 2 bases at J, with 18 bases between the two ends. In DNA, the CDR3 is TGTGCCAGCAGTTCGGGCCGGGGCGAAGGGGGCAATCAGCCCCAGCATTTT. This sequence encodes CASSSGRGEGGNQPQHF.

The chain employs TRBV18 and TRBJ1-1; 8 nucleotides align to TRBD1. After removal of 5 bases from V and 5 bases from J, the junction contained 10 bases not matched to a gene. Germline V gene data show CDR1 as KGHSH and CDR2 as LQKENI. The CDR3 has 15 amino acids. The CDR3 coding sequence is TGTGCCAGCTCAAGAACCGGGACAGGTCTTACTGAAGCTTTCTTT. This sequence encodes CASSRTGTGLTEAFF.

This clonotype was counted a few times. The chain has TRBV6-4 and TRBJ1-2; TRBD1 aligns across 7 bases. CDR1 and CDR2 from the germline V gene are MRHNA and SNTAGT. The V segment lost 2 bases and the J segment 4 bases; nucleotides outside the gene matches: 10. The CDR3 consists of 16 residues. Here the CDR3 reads CASSDTGAPGAYGYTF. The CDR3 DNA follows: TGTGCCAGCAGTGACACAGGGGCCCCGGGCGCCTATGGCTACACCTTC.

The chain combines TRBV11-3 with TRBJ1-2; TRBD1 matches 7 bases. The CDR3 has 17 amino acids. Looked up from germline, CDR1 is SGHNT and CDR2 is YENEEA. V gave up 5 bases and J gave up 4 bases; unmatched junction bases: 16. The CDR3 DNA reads TGTGCCAGCAGCCAGCGGGGGAGACAGGGTGAAGGCTATGGCTACACCTTC. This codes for CASSQRGRQGEGYGYTF.

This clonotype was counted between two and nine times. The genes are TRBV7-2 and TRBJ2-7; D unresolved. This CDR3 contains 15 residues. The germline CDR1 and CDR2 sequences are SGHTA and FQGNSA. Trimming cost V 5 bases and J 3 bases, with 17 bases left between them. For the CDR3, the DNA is TGTGCCAGCAGCCTGGGGTCTCTTCATTACTACGAGCAGTACGTC. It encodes CASSLGSLHYYEQYV.

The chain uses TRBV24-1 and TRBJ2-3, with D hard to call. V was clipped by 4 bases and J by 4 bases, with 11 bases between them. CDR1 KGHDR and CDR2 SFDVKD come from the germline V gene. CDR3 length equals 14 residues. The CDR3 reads CATSEDLFPDTQYF. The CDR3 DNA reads TGTGCCACCAGTGAAGACCTTTTTCCAGATACGCAGTATTTT.

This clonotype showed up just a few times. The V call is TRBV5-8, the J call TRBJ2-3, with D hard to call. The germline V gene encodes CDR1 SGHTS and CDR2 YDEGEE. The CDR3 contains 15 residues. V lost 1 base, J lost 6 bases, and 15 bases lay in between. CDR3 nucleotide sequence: TGTGCCAGCAGCTTGAAGTGGGCCAGTGGGGATACGCAGTATTTT. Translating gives CASSLKWASGDTQYF.

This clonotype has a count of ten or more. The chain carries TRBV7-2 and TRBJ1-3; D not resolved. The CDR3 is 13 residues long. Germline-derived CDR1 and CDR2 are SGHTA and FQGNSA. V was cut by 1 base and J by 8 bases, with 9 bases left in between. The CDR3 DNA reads TGTGCCAGCAGCTTAGATGGAAGGGACACCATATATTTT. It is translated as CASSLDGRDTIYF.

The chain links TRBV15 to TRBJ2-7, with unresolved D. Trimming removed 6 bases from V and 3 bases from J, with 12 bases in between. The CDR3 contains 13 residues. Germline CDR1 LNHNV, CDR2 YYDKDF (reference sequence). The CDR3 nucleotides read TGTGCCACCAGTCCGGCCGTGGTCTACGAGCAGTACTTC. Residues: CATSPAVVYEQYF.

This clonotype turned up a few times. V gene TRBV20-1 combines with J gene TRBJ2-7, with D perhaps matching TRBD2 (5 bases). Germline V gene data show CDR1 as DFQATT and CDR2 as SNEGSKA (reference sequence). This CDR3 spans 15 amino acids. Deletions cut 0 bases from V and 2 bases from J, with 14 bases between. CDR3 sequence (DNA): TGCAGTGCTAGAGACGATTCCTACGGGGCCTACGAGCAGTACTTC. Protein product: CSARDDSYGAYEQYF.

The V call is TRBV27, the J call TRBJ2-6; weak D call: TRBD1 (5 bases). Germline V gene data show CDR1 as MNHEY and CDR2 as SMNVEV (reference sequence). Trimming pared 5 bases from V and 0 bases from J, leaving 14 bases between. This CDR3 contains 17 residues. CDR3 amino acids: CASSPRWGSSGANVLTF. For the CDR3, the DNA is TGTGCCAGCAGTCCCCGGTGGGGCAGCTCTGGGGCCAACGTCCTGACTTTC.